This T cell receptor (beta chain) derives from a study of T-cell memory formation after mild COVID-19. Study-wide results and caveats: Mainly in CM and EM were contracting CD4+ clones; CD8+ were in EMRA.

Regarding this clonotype: Its antigen is still unknown.

TCRdb re-derived calls from the 5' RACE reads in MiXCR, one entry per CDR3 protein. The sample consists of about 110,000 distinct CDR3 sequences, about a fifth of them appearing once. The sample was PBMCs or a T cell subset sorted from them (not recorded which). This TCR was recovered from a man between 18 and 29 years old who had mild COVID-19 (a few samples of this study predate the infection). Cell type and time point are not known.

The CDR3 sequence is CASSLNRGQPQHF. The CDR3 coding sequence is TGTGCCAGCAGCTTGAACAGGGGTCAGCCCCAGCATTTT. V and J are TRBV11-2 and TRBJ1-5, with 7 bases aligning to TRBD1. Germline V gene data show CDR1 as SGHAT and CDR2 as FQNNGV. With 3 bases clipped from V and 6 bases from J, the junction kept 2 bases outside the gene matches. The CDR3 loop spans 13 amino acids.